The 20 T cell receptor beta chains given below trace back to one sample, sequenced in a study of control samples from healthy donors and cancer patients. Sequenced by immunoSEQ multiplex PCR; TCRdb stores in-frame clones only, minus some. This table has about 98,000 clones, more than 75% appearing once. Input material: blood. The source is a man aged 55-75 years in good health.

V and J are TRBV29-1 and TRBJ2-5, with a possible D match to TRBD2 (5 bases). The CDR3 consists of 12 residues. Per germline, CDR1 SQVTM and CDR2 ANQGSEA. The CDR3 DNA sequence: TGCTCCTATACACCCCGGGGAGAGACCCAGTACTTC. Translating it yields CSYTPRGETQYF.

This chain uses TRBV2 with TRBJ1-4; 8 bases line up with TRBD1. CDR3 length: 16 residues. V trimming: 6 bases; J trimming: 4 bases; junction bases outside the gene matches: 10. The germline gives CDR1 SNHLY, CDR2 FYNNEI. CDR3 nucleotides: TGTGCCAGCAGCAGGGACAGGCCTGCGGGTAATGAAAAACTGTTTTTT. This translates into CASSRDRPAGNEKLFF. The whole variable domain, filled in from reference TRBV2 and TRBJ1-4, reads EPEVTQTPSHQVTQMGQEVILRCVPISNHLYFYWYRQILGQKVEFLVSFYNNEISEKSEIFDDQFSVERPDGSNFTLKIRSTKLEDSAMYFCASSRDRPAGNEKLFFGSGTQLSVL.

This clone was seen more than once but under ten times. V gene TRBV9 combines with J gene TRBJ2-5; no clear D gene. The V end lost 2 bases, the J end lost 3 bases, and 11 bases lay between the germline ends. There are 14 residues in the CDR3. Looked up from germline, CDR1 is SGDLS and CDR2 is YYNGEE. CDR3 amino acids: CASSVTAMKETQYF. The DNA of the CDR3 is TGTGCCAGCAGCGTGACGGCTATGAAAGAGACCCAGTACTTC.

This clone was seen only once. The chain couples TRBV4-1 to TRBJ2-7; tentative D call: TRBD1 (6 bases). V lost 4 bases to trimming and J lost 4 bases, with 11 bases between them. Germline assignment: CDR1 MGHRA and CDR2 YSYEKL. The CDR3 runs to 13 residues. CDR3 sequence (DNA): TGCGCCAGCAGCCGCCAACAGGGTTACGAGCAGTACTTC. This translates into CASSRQQGYEQYF.

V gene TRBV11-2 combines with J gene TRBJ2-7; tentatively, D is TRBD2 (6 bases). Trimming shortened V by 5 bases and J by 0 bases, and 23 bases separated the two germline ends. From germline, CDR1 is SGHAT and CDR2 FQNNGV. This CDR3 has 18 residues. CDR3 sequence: CASSRPGSTERSSYEQYF. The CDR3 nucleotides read TGTGCCAGCAGCCGCCCCGGGAGTACGGAACGGAGCTCCTACGAGCAGTACTTC.

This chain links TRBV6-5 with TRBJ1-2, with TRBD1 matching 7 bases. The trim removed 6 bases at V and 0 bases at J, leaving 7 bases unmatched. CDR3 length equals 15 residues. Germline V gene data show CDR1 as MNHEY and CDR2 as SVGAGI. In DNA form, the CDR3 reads TGTGCCAGCAGCCCCCGGGACAGCTCTAACTATGGCTACACCTTC. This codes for CASSPRDSSNYGYTF.

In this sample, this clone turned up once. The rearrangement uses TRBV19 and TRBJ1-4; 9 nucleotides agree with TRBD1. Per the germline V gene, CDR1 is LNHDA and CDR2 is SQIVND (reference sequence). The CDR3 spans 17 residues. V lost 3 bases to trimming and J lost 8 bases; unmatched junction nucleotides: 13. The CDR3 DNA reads TGTGCCAGTAGTATCCCTTACCCGGGACAGGGCGGGGAAAAACTGTTTTTT. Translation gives CASSIPYPGQGGEKLFF.

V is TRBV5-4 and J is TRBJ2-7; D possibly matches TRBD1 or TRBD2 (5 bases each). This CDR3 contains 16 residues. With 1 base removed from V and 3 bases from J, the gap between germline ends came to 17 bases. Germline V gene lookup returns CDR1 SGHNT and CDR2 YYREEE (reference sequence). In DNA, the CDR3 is TGTGCCAGCAGCTTGTGGTCAACGGGACGGAACTACGAGCAGTACTTC. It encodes CASSLWSTGRNYEQYF.

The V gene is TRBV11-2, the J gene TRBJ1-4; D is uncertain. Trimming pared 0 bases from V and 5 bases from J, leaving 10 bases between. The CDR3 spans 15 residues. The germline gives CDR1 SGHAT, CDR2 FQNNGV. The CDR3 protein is CASSLDGRLNEKLFF. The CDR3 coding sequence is TGTGCCAGCAGCTTAGATGGCAGACTAAATGAAAAACTGTTTTTT.

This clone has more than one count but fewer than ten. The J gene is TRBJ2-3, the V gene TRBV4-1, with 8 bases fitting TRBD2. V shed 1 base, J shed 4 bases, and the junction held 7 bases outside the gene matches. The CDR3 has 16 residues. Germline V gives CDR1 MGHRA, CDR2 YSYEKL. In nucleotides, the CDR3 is TGCGCCAGCAGCCAAGCGAACGGGAGGGCCGCAGATACGCAGTATTTT. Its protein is CASSQANGRAADTQYF.

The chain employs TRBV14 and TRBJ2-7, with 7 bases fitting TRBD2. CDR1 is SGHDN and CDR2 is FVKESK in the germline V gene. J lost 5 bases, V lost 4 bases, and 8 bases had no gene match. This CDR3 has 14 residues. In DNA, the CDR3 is TGTGCCAGCAGCCGACTGCTAGCGGCCAACGAGCAGTACTTC. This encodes CASSRLLAANEQYF.

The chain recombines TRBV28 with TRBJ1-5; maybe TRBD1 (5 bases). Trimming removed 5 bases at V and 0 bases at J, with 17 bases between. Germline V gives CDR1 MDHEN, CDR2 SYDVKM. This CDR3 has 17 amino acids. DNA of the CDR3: TGTGCCAGCAGTGAACCAGGGAGTGCTAGTAGCAATCAGCCCCAGCATTTT. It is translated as CASSEPGSASSNQPQHF.

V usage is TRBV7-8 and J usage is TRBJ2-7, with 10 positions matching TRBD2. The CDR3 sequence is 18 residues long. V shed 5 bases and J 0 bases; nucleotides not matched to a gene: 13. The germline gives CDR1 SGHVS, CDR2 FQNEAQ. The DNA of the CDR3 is TGTGCCAGCAGCCAGGGGTCCAGCGGGGGGGTACCCTCCTACGAGCAGTACTTC. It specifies CASSQGSSGGVPSYEQYF. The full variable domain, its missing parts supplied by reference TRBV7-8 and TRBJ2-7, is GAGVSQSPRYKVAKRGQDVALRCDPISGHVSLFWYQQALGQGPEFLTYFQNEAQLDKSGLPSDRFFAERPEGSVSTLKIQRTQQEDSAVYLCASSQGSSGGVPSYEQYFGPGTRLTVT.

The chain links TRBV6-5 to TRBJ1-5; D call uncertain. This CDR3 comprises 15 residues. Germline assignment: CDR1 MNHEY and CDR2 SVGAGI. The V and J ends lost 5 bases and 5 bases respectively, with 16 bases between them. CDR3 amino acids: CASSPRRRVDQPQHF. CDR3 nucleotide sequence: TGTGCCAGCAGTCCCCGCCGGAGGGTTGATCAGCCCCAGCATTTT.

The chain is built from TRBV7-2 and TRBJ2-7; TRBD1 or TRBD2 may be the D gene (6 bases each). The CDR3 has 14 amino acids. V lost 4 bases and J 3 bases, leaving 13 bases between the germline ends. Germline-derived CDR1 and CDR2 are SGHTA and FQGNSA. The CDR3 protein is CASSSEGGLYEQYF. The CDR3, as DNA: TGTGCCAGCAGCTCAGAGGGGGGACTCTACGAGCAGTACTTC. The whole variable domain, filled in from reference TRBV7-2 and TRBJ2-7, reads GAGVSQSPSNKVTEKGKDVELRCDPISGHTALYWYRQSLGQGLEFLIYFQGNSAPDKSGLPSDRFSAERTGGSVSTLTIQRTQQEDSAVYLCASSSEGGLYEQYFGPGTRLTVT.

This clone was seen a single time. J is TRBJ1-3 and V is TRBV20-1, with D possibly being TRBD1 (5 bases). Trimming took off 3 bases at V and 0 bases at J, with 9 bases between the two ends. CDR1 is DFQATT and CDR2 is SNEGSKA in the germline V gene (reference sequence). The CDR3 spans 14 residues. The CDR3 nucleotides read TGCAGTGCTAGTGGGGGGAGCTCTGGAAACACCATATATTTT. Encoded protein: CSASGGSSGNTIYF.

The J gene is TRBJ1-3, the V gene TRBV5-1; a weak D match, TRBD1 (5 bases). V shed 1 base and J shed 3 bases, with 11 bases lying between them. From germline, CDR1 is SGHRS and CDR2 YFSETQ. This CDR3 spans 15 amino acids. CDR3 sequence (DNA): TGCGCCAGCAGCTTGAGGGGAGTTAGTGGAAACACCATATATTTT. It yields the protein CASSLRGVSGNTIYF.

The CDR3 region has the DNA TGTGCCTGGCGGGATTCCAGCTCCTATAATTCACCCCTCCACTTT. Residues: CAWRDSSSYNSPLHF. The rearrangement joins TRBV30 to TRBJ1-6; D remains ambiguous. The germline gives CDR1 GTSNPN, CDR2 SVGIG (reference sequence). CDR3 size: 15 residues. The germline V and J ends were trimmed by 5 bases and 0 bases, with 11 bases remaining between them.

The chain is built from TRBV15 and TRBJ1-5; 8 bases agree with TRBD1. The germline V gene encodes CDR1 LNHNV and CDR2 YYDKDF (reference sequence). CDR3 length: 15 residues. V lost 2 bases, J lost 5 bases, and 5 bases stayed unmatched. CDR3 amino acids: CATSRLPTGDQPQHF. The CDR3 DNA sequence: TGTGCCACCAGCAGACTTCCGACAGGGGATCAGCCCCAGCATTTT.

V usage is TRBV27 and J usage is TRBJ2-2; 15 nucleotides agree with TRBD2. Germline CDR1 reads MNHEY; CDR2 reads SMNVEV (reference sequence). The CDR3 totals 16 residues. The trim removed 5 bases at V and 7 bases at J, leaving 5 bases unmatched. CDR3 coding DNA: TGTGCCAGCAGTGGCCAGGGACTAGCGGGAGGCGGGGAGCTGTTTTTT. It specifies CASSGQGLAGGGELFF.